This TCR beta chain was sequenced for a study of cytomegalovirus exposure and HLA in healthy donors. General study findings and limits: Later analysis identified 15,000 to 20,000 TCR beta sequences associated with HLA alleles, using a false discovery rate threshold of 0.05. TCR beta V- and J-gene trimming, according to a later analysis, was linked to a missense DCLRE1C variant. Serostatus for CMV was the only available immune exposure information.

With 60 Vbeta and 13 Jbeta primers, the PCR was carried out. Assay: immunoSEQ multiplex PCR; the TCRdb copy retains only in-frame clones and omits some. The data show under 150,000 clones, with over 70% seen just once and about 4% held by the top ten. This clone was picked up a small number of times. Its antigen is unknown. The sample was PBMCs. The origin of this receptor is a woman aged 40 to 49 in good health and CMV-seropositive.

CDR3 nucleotide sequence: TGCGCCAGCAGCTTCGCGGGAAAGGAGACCCAGTACTTC. Translation: CASSFAGKETQYF. The chain has TRBV5-1 and TRBJ2-5; D might be TRBD2 (6 bases). This CDR3 comprises 13 residues. V was clipped by 2 bases and J by 5 bases, with 10 bases between them. Germline lookup yields CDR1 SGHRS and CDR2 YFSETQ. The full variable domain, in which reference TRBV5-1 and TRBJ2-5 provide the parts outside the CDR3, is KAGVTQTPRYLIKTRGQQVTLSCSPISGHRSVSWYQQTPGQGLQFLFEYFSETQRNKGNFPGRFSGRQFSNSRSEMNVSTLELGDSALYLCASSFAGKETQYFGPGTRLLVL.